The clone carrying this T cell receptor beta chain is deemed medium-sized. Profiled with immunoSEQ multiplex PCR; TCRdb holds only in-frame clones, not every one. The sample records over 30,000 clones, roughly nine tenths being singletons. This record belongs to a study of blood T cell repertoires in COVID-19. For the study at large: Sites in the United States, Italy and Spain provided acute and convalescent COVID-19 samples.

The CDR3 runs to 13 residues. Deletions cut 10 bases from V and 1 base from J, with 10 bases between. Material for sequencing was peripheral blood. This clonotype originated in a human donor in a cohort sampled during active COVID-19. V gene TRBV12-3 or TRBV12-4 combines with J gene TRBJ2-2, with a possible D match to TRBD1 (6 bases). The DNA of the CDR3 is TGTGCCACGGGACACTTGAACACCGGGGAGCTGTTTTTT. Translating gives CATGHLNTGELFF.